This T cell receptor (beta chain) is from a study of CD8+ T cells in alopecia areata. As for the study in general: Tofacitinib ran 6 to 18 months, followed by 6 months off drug.

Treatment noted: oral pan-JAK inhibitor, 5-10 mg twice daily. Alopecia areata patients gave lesional scalp punch biopsies and peripheral blood samples. V was clipped by 4 bases and J by 7 bases, with 14 bases between them. CDR3 size: 14 residues. The germline V gene encodes CDR1 MGHDK and CDR2 SYGVNS. Sequencing templates came from extracted RNA that was reverse transcribed into cDNA. Assay used: immunoSEQ multiplex PCR; TCRdb lists only in-frame clones, some missing. Of approximately 300,000 clones detected, 55% to 75% appear once; the ten largest clones hold more than 1.5%. Study results and caveats: Having just one nonresponder leaves the connection between baseline CD8+ expansion and response unresolved. Scalp clonality dropped significantly under tofacitinib, as did expanded CD8+ top-100 clones.

Comments on this clone: Its cognate antigen is unknown.

The chain couples TRBV25-1 to TRBJ1-5, with D uncertain. The sequencing here drew on CD4+ T cells sorted from blood, taken at week 24, from a patient treated with tofacitinib. The sequence derives from a human donor with alopecia areata. The CDR3 DNA is TGTGCCAGCAGTGGAAAGGGAGAGGGACAGCCCCAGCATTTT. Translated, it gives CASSGKGEGQPQHF.